This T cell receptor beta chain was observed in a study of CXCR3-negative and CXCR3-positive naive CD8 T cells. Study-wide points: High diversity, comparable across both naive subsets, contrasted with much lower diversity in memory CD8+ cells. CXCR3-positive naive cells had TRB CDR3s that were more hydrophobic than CXCR3-negative naive cells had. Naive CXCR3-positive and CXCR3-negative cells shared TRBV-TRBJ usage; memory cells diverged.

As to this clonotype: What it binds is unknown.

The TRB cDNA libraries were prepared by 5' RACE with UMI labels. TCRdb reanalyzed the 5' RACE reads, giving one entry per CDR3 protein sequence and no DNA. Its clone listing holds around 60,000 distinct CDR3 sequences. The CDR3 runs to 14 residues. This receptor was taken from a human donor in good health. Some clones in this sample may be carry-over from other donors' samples. The chain recombines TRBV12-3 or TRBV12-4 with TRBJ2-7. The sequencing sample was made of naive CXCR3+ CD8+ T cells from blood. Subset noted: CD45RO-CCR7+CD27+CD95- naive CD8+ T cells expressing CXCR3 (TNR3+). The CDR3 is CASSFGGLSYEQYF.